This TCR beta chain came from a study of T cell changes during pregnancy in multiple sclerosis. The CDR3 is 14 residues long. Trimming removed 4 bases at V and 6 bases at J, with 13 bases between. Germline CDR1 reads SGHRS; CDR2 reads YFSETQ. TCRdb's copy holds only in-frame clones and misses some; the assay was immunoSEQ multiplex PCR. The sample holds 50,000 to 60,000 clones, about 90% seen once. The clonotype originates from a female donor with multiple sclerosis, enrolled in a pregnancy study. This chain connects TRBV5-1 to TRBJ1-4; D ambiguous. Here the sequenced sample was CD4+ T cells from peripheral blood mononuclear cells, taken in the second trimester of pregnancy. CDR3 sequence: CASSPDLGYEKLFF. The CDR3 DNA reads as TGCGCCAGCAGCCCGGATCTAGGTTATGAAAAACTGTTTTTT.